The 16 T cell receptor beta chains given below trace back to one sample, sequenced in a study of blood T cell repertoires in COVID-19. Produced via immunoSEQ multiplex PCR; TCRdb's table is partial and in-frame only. This sample has more than 150,000 clones, with about 86% found just once. The sample was peripheral blood. The receptor set was obtained from a woman in her late teens or twenties who had recovered from COVID-19.

The chain has TRBV29-1 and TRBJ2-5; TRBD1 matches at 9 bases. This CDR3 is 14 amino acids long. V trimming: 7 bases; J trimming: 2 bases; junction bases outside the gene matches: 8. Germline V gene lookup returns CDR1 SQVTM and CDR2 ANQGSEA. The CDR3 coding sequence is TGCAGCGCGGAGGACAGGGGTGAACAAGAGACCCAGTACTTC. Protein sequence: CSAEDRGEQETQYF.

CDR3 loop: CAWIMRGPSGYGYTF. Written as DNA, the CDR3 is TGTGCCTGGATTATGCGGGGCCCATCTGGCTATGGCTACACCTTC. The chain recombines TRBV30 with TRBJ1-2, with D perhaps matching TRBD1 (5 bases). Germline CDR1 is GTSNPN and CDR2 is SVGIG (reference sequence). Trimming removed 4 bases from V and 4 bases from J, with 19 bases in between. The CDR3 has 15 residues.

CDR3: CASSPGQAPYEQYV. CDR3 bases: TGTGCCAGCAGCCCCGGACAGGCCCCCTACGAGCAGTACGTC. The gene calls are TRBV9 and TRBJ2-7; 7 bases line up with TRBD1. V shed 4 bases, J shed 2 bases, and the junction held 6 bases outside the gene matches. CDR3 length: 14 amino acids. The germline CDR1 and CDR2 sequences are SGDLS and YYNGEE.

J is TRBJ1-4 and V is TRBV2; tentative D call: TRBD1 (6 bases). The germline V gene encodes CDR1 SNHLY and CDR2 FYNNEI. V was cut by 6 bases and J by 8 bases, with 19 bases left in between. The CDR3 totals 15 residues. The chain's CDR3 is CASSKKGVSPEKLFF. DNA for the CDR3: TGTGCCAGCAGCAAAAAGGGGGTTTCCCCGGAAAAACTGTTTTTT.

The genes are TRBV6-2 or TRBV6-3 and TRBJ1-1; TRBD1 might be the D (5 bases). Germline loops: CDR1 MNHEY, CDR2 SVGEGT. The V and J ends lost 2 bases and 7 bases respectively, with 11 bases between them. The CDR3 is 13 amino acids. The CDR3 DNA reads TGTGCCAGCAGTTACGCCAGGGTAGGTGAAGCTTTCTTT. Encoded protein: CASSYARVGEAFF.

This chain joins TRBV6-5 and TRBJ1-2, with 10 bases matching TRBD1. The germline gives CDR1 MNHEY, CDR2 SVGAGI. V trimming: 0 bases; J trimming: 8 bases; junction bases outside the gene matches: 3. CDR3 size: 14 residues. The CDR3 nucleotides are TGTGCCAGCAGTTACTCGGACAGGGGGATGGGCTACACCTTC. Translating it yields CASSYSDRGMGYTF.

Only one count was recorded for this clone. V usage is TRBV9 and J usage is TRBJ2-3; the match to TRBD2 covers 9 bases. The CDR3 length is 15 residues. V lost 2 bases, J lost 4 bases, and 5 bases stayed unmatched. Germline lookup yields CDR1 SGDLS and CDR2 YYNGEE. The CDR3 sequence is CASSVPTSGADTQYF. The CDR3 nucleotides read TGTGCCAGCAGCGTTCCGACTAGCGGAGCAGATACGCAGTATTTT. Full variable domain (rest looked up from reference TRBV9 and TRBJ2-3): DSGVTQTPKHLITATGQRVTLRCSPRSGDLSVYWYQQSLDQGLQFLIQYYNGEERAKGNILERFSAQQFPDLHSELNLSSLELGDSALYFCASSVPTSGADTQYFGPGTRLTVL.

This clone was picked up one time. The chain carries TRBV11-2 and TRBJ1-2; weak D call: TRBD1 (6 bases). The CDR3 runs to 16 residues. Germline V gene lookup returns CDR1 SGHAT and CDR2 FQNNGV. The V gene lost 5 bases and the J gene lost 2 bases, with 18 bases spanning the gap. CDR3 bases: TGTGCCAGCAGCCAAAGAGGGGACATGGAAAACTATGGCTACACCTTC. Amino acid sequence: CASSQRGDMENYGYTF.

This chain uses TRBV2 with TRBJ2-1; the D is unclear. CDR1 and CDR2 (germline): SNHLY, FYNNEI. The V end lost 6 bases, the J end lost 5 bases, and 14 bases lay between the germline ends. This CDR3 comprises 14 residues. The CDR3 sequence: CASSPLRTDNEQFF. The CDR3 coding sequence is TGTGCCAGCAGCCCCCTAAGAACAGACAATGAGCAGTTCTTC.

This clone appeared once. V is TRBV9 and J is TRBJ1-6, with 7 bases that match TRBD1. CDR3 size: 16 residues. After removal of 4 bases from V and 7 bases from J, the junction contained 11 bases not matched to a gene. From germline, CDR1 is SGDLS and CDR2 YYNGEE. CDR3 loop: CASSPSSGTENSPLHF. The CDR3 DNA reads TGTGCCAGCAGCCCTAGCTCGGGGACAGAGAATTCACCCCTCCACTTT.

The chain recombines TRBV4-3 with TRBJ2-6; D gene ambiguous. Germline CDR1 reads LGHNA; CDR2 reads YSLEER. This CDR3 region has 17 residues. Deletions cut 0 bases from V and 3 bases from J, with 12 bases between. The CDR3, as DNA: TGCGCCAGCAGCCAAGATGTGGCAGGATATGGGGCCAACGTCCTGACTTTC. Its translation is CASSQDVAGYGANVLTF.

The chain employs TRBV6-5 and TRBJ1-1; D may be TRBD1 (6 bases). Trimming left V 6 bases short and J 0 bases short, with 14 bases between. Germline V gives CDR1 MNHEY, CDR2 SVGAGI. This CDR3 has 15 residues. CDR3 coding DNA: TGTGCCAGCAGGTTCGGCAGGGGCCTGAACACTGAAGCTTTCTTT. It yields the protein CASRFGRGLNTEAFF.

The chain carries TRBV12-3 or TRBV12-4 and TRBJ2-2; maybe TRBD2 (5 bases). The CDR3 runs to 13 residues. V gave up 2 bases and J gave up 7 bases, with 8 bases separating them. CDR3: CASSLSAGGELFF. The CDR3 coding sequence is TGTGCCAGCAGTTTAAGCGCGGGCGGGGAGCTGTTTTTT.

The gene calls are TRBV5-6 and TRBJ2-2, with 8 bases aligning to TRBD1. From germline, CDR1 is SGHDT and CDR2 YYEEEE. This CDR3 spans 15 amino acids. V dropped 4 bases and J dropped 4; count of bases not matched to a gene: 6. CDR3 protein: CASSVRDRPTGELFF. DNA for the CDR3: TGTGCCAGCAGCGTAAGGGACAGGCCCACCGGGGAGCTGTTTTTT.

The chain employs TRBV15 and TRBJ2-5; tentative D call: TRBD2 (5 bases). The germline V gene encodes CDR1 LNHNV and CDR2 YYDKDF (reference sequence). The V and J ends lost 1 base and 5 bases respectively, with 11 bases between them. The CDR3 runs 14 residues. CDR3 amino acids: CATSRVASLETQYF. The CDR3 DNA sequence: TGTGCCACCAGCAGAGTGGCTAGCTTGGAGACCCAGTACTTC.

This clone was counted once. V gene TRBV6-5 combines with J gene TRBJ2-1, with a weak D call TRBD2 (5 bases). The V end was cut by 0 bases, the J end by 7 bases, with 7 bases between. The CDR3 has 13 amino acids. Germline CDR1 reads MNHEY; CDR2 reads SVGAGI. DNA for the CDR3: TGTGCCAGCAGTTACTCAAGGACTAATGAGCAGTTCTTC. The encoded protein is CASSYSRTNEQFF.